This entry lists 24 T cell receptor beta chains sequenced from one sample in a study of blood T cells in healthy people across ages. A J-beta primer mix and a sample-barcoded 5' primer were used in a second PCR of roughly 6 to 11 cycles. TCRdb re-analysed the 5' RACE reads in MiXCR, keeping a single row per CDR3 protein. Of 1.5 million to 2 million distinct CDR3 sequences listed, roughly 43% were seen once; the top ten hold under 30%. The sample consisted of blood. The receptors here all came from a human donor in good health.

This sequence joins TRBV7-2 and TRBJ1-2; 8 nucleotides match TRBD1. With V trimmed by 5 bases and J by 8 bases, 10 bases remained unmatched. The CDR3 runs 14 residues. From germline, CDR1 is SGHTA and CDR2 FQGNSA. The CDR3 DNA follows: TGTGCCAGCAGCCCAGGACAGGGTACGATAGGCTACACCTTC. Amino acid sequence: CASSPGQGTIGYTF.

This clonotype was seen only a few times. CDR3 DNA sequence: TGCAGTGCTACCCAAAGGACAGGTTACGCCTACGAGCAGTACTTC. This translates into CSATQRTGYAYEQYF. The chain joins TRBV20-1 to TRBJ2-4; 7 bases agree with TRBD1. The J call is doubtful: the DNA matches TRBJ2-7 better. CDR3 length: 15 amino acids. Germline values: CDR1 DFQATT, CDR2 SNEGSKA (reference sequence).

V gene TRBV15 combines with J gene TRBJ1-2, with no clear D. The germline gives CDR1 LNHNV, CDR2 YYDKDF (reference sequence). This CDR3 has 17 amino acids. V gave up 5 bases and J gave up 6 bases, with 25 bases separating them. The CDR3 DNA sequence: TGTGCCACCAGCCTCGACGCATGGGGTGGCGGGGTACATGGCTACACCTTC. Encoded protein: CATSLDAWGGGVHGYTF.

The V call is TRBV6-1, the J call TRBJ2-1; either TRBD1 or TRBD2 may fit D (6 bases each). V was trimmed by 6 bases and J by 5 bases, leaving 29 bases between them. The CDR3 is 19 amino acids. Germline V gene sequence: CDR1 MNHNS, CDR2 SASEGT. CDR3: CASSHGAGRLVKGDNEQFF. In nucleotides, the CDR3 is TGTGCCAGCAGCCACGGGGCGGGAAGACTAGTTAAGGGGGACAATGAGCAGTTCTTC.

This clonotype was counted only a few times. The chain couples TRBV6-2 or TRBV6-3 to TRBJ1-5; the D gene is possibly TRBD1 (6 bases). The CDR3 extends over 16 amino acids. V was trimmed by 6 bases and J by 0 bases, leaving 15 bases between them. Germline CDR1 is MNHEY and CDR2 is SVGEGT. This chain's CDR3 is CASRTRVDSSNQPQHF. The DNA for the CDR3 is TGTGCCAGCAGAACCCGAGTGGACAGTAGCAATCAGCCCCAGCATTTT.

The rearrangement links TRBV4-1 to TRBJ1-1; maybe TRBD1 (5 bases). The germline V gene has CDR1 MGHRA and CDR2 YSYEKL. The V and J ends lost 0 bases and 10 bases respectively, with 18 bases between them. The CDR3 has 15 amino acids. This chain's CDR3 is CASSQDGTGFFSAFF. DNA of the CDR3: TGCGCCAGCAGCCAAGATGGCACAGGTTTTTTTTCAGCTTTCTTT.

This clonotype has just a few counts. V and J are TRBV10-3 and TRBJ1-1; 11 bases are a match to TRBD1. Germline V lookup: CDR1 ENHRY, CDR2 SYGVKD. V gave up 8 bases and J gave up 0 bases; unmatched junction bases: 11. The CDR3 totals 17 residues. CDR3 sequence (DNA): TGTGCCATCCATTCCGGGACAGGGGGAGACGTGAACACTGAAGCTTTCTTT. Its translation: CAIHSGTGGDVNTEAFF.

The CDR3 DNA reads TGCGCCAGCAGCTCCCTAGGTGGAGTTGCGATCGGCTATGGCTACACCTTC. It specifies CASSSLGGVAIGYGYTF. The rearrangement joins TRBV5-1 to TRBJ1-2; D remains unclear. V lost 3 bases to trimming and J lost 4 bases, with 22 bases between them. The CDR3 covers 17 residues. Per germline, CDR1 SGHRS and CDR2 YFSETQ.

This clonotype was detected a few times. CDR3 amino acids: CASSFRDNEQYF. The CDR3 DNA is TGTGCCAGCAGTTTCCGGGACAATGAGCAGTACTTC. This chain joins TRBV6-2 or TRBV6-3 and TRBJ2-1; possible D gene TRBD1, 6 bases. With the DNA end fitting TRBJ2-7 better, the J assignment may be wrong. CDR1 and CDR2 (germline): MNHEY, SVGEGT. This CDR3 is 12 amino acids long.

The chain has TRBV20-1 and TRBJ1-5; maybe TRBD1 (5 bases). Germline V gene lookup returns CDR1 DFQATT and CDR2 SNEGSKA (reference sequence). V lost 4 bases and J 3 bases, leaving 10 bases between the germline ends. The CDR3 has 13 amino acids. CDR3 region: CSATRDANQPQHF. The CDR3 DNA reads TGCAGTGCTACCCGGGACGCCAATCAGCCCCAGCATTTT.

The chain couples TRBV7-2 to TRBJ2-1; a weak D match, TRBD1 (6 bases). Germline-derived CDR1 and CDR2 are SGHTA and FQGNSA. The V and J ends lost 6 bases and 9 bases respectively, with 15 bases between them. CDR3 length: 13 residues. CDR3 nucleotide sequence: TGTGCCAGCAGTTCCACAGGGAGTAGTGAGCAGTTCTTC. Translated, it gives CASSSTGSSEQFF.

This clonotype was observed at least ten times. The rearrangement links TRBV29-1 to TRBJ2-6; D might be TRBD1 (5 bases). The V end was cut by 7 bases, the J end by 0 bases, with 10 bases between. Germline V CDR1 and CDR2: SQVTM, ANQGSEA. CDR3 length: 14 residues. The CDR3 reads CSATVLSGANVLTF. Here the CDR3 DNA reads TGCAGCGCGACAGTCCTCTCTGGGGCCAACGTCCTGACTTTC.

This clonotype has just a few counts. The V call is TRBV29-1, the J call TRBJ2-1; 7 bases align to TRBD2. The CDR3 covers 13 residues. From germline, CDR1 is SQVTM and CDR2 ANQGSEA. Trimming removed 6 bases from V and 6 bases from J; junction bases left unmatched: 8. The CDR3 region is CSVTRDYLNEQFF. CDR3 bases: TGCAGCGTGACAAGGGACTACCTCAATGAGCAGTTCTTC.

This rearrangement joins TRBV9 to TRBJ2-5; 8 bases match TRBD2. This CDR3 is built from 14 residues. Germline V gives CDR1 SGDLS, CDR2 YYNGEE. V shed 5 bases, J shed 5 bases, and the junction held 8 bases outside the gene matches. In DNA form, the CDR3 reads TGTGCCAGCAGTAACGGGGGGGCCTCGGAGACCCAGTACTTC. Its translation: CASSNGGASETQYF. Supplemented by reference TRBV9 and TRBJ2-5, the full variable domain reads DSGVTQTPKHLITATGQRVTLRCSPRSGDLSVYWYQQSLDQGLQFLIQYYNGEERAKGNILERFSAQQFPDLHSELNLSSLELGDSALYFCASSNGGASETQYFGPGTRLLVL.

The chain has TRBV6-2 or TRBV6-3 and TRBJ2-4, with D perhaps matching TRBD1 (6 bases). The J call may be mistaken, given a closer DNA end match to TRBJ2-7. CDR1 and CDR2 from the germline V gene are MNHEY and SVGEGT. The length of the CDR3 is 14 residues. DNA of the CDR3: TGTGCCAGCAGTTACCGGACAGCACTCTACGAGCAGTACTTC. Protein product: CASSYRTALYEQYF.

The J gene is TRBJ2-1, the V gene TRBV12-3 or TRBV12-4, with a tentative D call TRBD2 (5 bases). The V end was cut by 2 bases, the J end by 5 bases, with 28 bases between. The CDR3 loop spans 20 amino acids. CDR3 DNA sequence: TGTGCCAGCAGTTTACTTCGTCGGGGTGGGATACTAACTGGGGACAATGAGCAGTTCTTC. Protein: CASSLLRRGGILTGDNEQFF.

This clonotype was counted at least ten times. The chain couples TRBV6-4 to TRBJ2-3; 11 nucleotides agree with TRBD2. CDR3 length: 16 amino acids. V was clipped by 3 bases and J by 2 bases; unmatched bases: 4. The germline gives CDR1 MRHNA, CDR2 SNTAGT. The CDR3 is CASSENSGGATDTQYF. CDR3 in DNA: TGTGCCAGCAGTGAAAATAGCGGGGGGGCCACAGATACGCAGTATTTT.

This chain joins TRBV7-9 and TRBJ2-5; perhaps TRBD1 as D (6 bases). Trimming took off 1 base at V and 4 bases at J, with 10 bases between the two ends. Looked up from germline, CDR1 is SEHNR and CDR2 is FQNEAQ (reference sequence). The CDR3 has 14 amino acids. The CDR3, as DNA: TGTGCCAGCAGCTTAGGAGTGACAGGAGAGACCCAGTACTTC. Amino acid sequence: CASSLGVTGETQYF.

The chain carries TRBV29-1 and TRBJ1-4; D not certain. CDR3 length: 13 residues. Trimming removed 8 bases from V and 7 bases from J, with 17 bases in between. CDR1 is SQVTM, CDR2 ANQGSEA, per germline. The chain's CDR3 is CSCWGDQGEKLFF. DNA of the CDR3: TGCAGCTGTTGGGGAGACCAAGGTGAAAAACTGTTTTTT. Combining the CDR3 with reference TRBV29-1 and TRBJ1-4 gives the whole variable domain SAVISQKPSRDICQRGTSLTIQCQVDSQVTMMFWYRQQPGQSLTLIATANQGSEATYESGFVIDKFPISRPNLTFSTLTVSNMSPEDSSIYLCSCWGDQGEKLFFGSGTQLSVL.

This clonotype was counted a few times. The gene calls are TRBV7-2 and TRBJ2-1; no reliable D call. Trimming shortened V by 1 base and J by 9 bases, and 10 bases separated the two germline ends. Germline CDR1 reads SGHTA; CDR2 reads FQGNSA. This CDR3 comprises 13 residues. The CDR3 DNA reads TGTGCCAGCAGCTTAGTACCGATGGGTGAGCAGTTCTTC. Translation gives CASSLVPMGEQFF.

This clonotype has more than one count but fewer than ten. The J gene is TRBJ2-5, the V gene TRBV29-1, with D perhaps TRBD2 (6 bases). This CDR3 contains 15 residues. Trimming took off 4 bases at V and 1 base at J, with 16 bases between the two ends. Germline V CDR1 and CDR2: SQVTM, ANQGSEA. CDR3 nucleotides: TGCAGCGTTGGGTCAGGACTAACTTTCCAAGAGACCCAGTACTTC. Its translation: CSVGSGLTFQETQYF.

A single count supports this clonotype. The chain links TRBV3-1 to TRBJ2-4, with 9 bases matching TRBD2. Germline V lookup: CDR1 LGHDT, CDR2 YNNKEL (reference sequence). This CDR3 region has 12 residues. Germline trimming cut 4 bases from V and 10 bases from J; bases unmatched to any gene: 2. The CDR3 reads CASSPAGGIQYF. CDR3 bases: TGTGCCAGCAGCCCAGCGGGGGGAATTCAGTACTTC.

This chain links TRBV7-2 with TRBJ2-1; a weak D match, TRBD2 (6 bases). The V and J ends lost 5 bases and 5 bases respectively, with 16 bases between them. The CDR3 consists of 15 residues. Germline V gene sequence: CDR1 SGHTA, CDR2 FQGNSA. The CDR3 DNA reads TGTGCCAGCAGCCGTCCGGCGGGGAGAGACAATGAGCAGTTCTTC. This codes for CASSRPAGRDNEQFF.

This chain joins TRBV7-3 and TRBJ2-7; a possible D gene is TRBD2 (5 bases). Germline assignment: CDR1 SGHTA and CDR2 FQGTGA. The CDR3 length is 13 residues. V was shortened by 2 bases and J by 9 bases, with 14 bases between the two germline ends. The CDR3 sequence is CASSLGPLAGQYF. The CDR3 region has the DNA TGTGCCAGCAGCTTAGGTCCTCTTGCGGGGCAGTACTTC.